Below, 23 T cell receptor beta chains from the same sample are listed, as sequenced in a study of T cell repertoires in cytomegalovirus infection (dated 2019 in TCRdb). Sequenced using an Illumina HiSeq 1500. Clones were called with MiXCR by TCRdb after fastp trimmed the public reads at Q25, and only in-frame beta chains were retained. Rows with a matching CDR3 protein are joined into one entry that keeps the most common DNA and genes. The sample has hundreds of thousands of distinct CDR3 sequences on record, approximately 24% of them singletons. 6.5% to 10% of the sample belongs to the ten largest clones. What was sequenced was CD8+ T cells from PBMCs. Source of these receptors: a human donor in good health (CMV status not recorded). Some clones in this sample may be carry-over from other donors' samples.

As for this clonotype: Since a much larger clone is just one base distant, this may be a read error. The rearrangement joins TRBV7-9 to TRBJ2-1, with D uncertain. The CDR3 is 15 amino acids. The germline V gene encodes CDR1 SEHNR and CDR2 FQNEAQ (reference sequence). Trimming left V 4 bases short and J 2 bases short, with 12 bases between. The CDR3 protein is CASSSVEGTYNEQFF. CDR3 nucleotide sequence: TGTGCCAGCAGCTCGGTAGAAGGAACCTACAATGAGCAGTTCTTC.

The chain combines TRBV7-9 with TRBJ1-5; no firm D call. This CDR3 is 14 amino acids long. The V end was cut by 4 bases, the J end by 3 bases, with 10 bases between. Looked up from germline, CDR1 is SEHNR and CDR2 is FQNEAQ (reference sequence). In nucleotides, the CDR3 is TGTGCCAGCAGCTCGGACGCGATCAATCAGCCCCAGCATTTT. Encoded protein: CASSSDAINQPQHF. Full variable domain (missing parts from reference TRBV7-9 and TRBJ1-5): DTGVSQNPRHKITKRGQNVTFRCDPISEHNRLYWYRQTLGQGPEFLTYFQNEAQLEKSRLLSDRFSAERPKGSFSTLEIQRTEQGDSAMYLCASSSDAINQPQHFGDGTRLSIL.

The V call is TRBV28, the J call TRBJ1-2; 9 bases match TRBD1. The CDR3 is 15 residues long. The germline V gene has CDR1 MDHEN and CDR2 SYDVKM. After removal of 2 bases from V and 7 bases from J, the junction contained 8 bases not matched to a gene. This CDR3 is CASSLEGTGFFGYTF. The CDR3 nucleotides read TGTGCCAGCAGTTTAGAAGGGACAGGGTTTTTTGGCTACACCTTC.

This clonotype was detected a few times. The rearrangement links TRBV2 to TRBJ2-5, with TRBD1 as a possible D gene (6 bases). The CDR3 runs 13 residues. Germline V gene lookup returns CDR1 SNHLY and CDR2 FYNNEI. V shed 6 bases and J shed 2 bases, with 10 bases lying between them. The DNA of the CDR3 is TGTGCCAGCAGGGAACAGGGTCAAGAGACCCAGTACTTC. Encoded protein: CASREQGQETQYF.

The chain recombines TRBV9 with TRBJ2-5; 10 nucleotides agree with TRBD2. Trimming removed 4 bases from V and 7 bases from J; junction bases left unmatched: 13. The CDR3 is 16 amino acids. In germline, CDR1 is SGDLS, CDR2 YYNGEE. Written as DNA, the CDR3 is TGTGCCAGCAGCCCAGGAAGCGGGAGGGCGTCGGGGACCCAGTACTTC. As protein: CASSPGSGRASGTQYF.

This clonotype was seen a handful of times. The rearrangement uses TRBV6-2 or TRBV6-3 and TRBJ2-7; 10 bases align to TRBD2. The V and J ends lost 4 bases and 7 bases, in that order; junction bases with no gene match: 13. Per the germline V gene, CDR1 is MNHEY and CDR2 is SVGEGT. The CDR3 has 16 amino acids. The CDR3 reads CASSSALAGRSLEQYV. The CDR3 DNA reads as TGTGCCAGCAGTTCCGCACTAGCGGGGCGCTCCTTGGAGCAGTACGTC.

Concerning this clonotype: Lacking the conserved final phenylalanine or tryptophan, this CDR3 likely reflects a read error. The rearrangement links TRBV28 to TRBJ2-5; unclear D gene. V was pared by 2 bases and J by 3 bases, with 13 bases between. From germline, CDR1 is MDHEN and CDR2 SYDVKM. This CDR3 has 15 amino acids. In DNA, the CDR3 is TGTGCCAGCAGTTTAGGGCGATGGGTAGAAGAGACCCAGTACTGC. It translates to CASSLGRWVEETQYC.

The chain has TRBV25-1 and TRBJ2-1; weak D call: TRBD2 (6 bases). V was shortened by 3 bases and J by 7 bases, with 10 bases between the two germline ends. CDR1 and CDR2 (germline): MGHDK, SYGVNS. The CDR3 has 13 amino acids. The CDR3 reads CASSEGLRNEQFF. DNA for the CDR3: TGTGCCAGCAGTGAGGGACTGCGGAATGAGCAGTTCTTC.

This chain uses TRBV20-1 with TRBJ1-1; D gene unclear. Germline V gene data show CDR1 as DFQATT and CDR2 as SNEGSKA (reference sequence). V was trimmed by 7 bases and J by 3 bases, leaving 12 bases between them. CDR3 size: 12 residues. CDR3 amino acids: CSGRTDYTEAFF. CDR3 DNA: TGCAGTGGGAGGACGGATTACACTGAAGCTTTCTTT.

At least ten counts were recorded for this clonotype. This chain connects TRBV7-6 to TRBJ2-2; D uncertain. CDR3 length: 14 residues. Per germline, CDR1 SGHVS and CDR2 FNYEAQ. CDR3 region: CAIVRQNGTGELFF. Written as DNA, the CDR3 is TGTGCTATTGTAAGGCAAAACGGCACCGGGGAGCTGTTTTTT.

This clonotype has ten or more counts. A read error may account for a junction end that differs from germline. The J gene is TRBJ1-1, the V gene TRBV7-7, with D tentatively TRBD1 (5 bases). This CDR3 region has 13 residues. The germline V gene has CDR1 SSHAT and CDR2 FNYEAQ (reference sequence). The CDR3 loop reads CASSSGHNTEAFF. DNA for the CDR3: TGTGCTAGCAGCTCCGGACACAACACTGAAGCTTTCTTT.

The rearrangement uses TRBV25-1 and TRBJ1-2; no firm D call. Per the germline V gene, CDR1 is MGHDK and CDR2 is SYGVNS. Trimming cost V 4 bases and J 0 bases, with 9 bases left between them. The CDR3 is made up of 14 amino acids. CDR3 sequence reads: CASSAHGSNYGYTF. The CDR3 nucleotides are TGTGCCAGCAGTGCACACGGATCTAACTATGGCTACACCTTC.

The sample holds many counts of this clonotype. The J gene is TRBJ1-5, the V gene TRBV7-8; D is unclear. Per germline, CDR1 SGHVS and CDR2 FQNEAQ. The germline V and J ends were trimmed by 7 bases and 5 bases, with 12 bases remaining between them. The CDR3 runs to 13 residues. The CDR3 bases are TGTGCCAGCACCCTGACGCGGGATCAGCCCCAGCATTTT. It codes for CASTLTRDQPQHF.

The chain links TRBV29-1 to TRBJ1-1; D uncertain. Germline CDR1 SQVTM, CDR2 ANQGSEA. This CDR3 has 13 amino acids. V lost 0 bases and J lost 3, with 8 bases in between. The CDR3 DNA sequence: TGCAGCGTTGAAGACGGGGATTACACTGAAGCTTTCTTT. Encoded protein: CSVEDGDYTEAFF.

The sample holds a few counts of this clonotype. The V gene is TRBV11-2, the J gene TRBJ2-3; 9 nucleotides line up with TRBD2. The ends lost 3 bases at V and 6 bases at J; junction bases unmatched: 4. CDR1 and CDR2 from the germline V gene are SGHAT and FQNNGV. The length of the CDR3 is 14 residues. CDR3 protein: CASSFTSGPDTQYF. The CDR3 DNA sequence: TGTGCCAGCAGCTTCACTAGCGGGCCTGATACGCAGTATTTT.

This clonotype came up a few times. V usage is TRBV7-6 and J usage is TRBJ2-3, with TRBD1 matching over 10 bases. This CDR3 is built from 14 residues. The ends lost 7 bases at V and 3 bases at J; junction bases unmatched: 4. Germline lookup yields CDR1 SGHVS and CDR2 FNYEAQ. CDR3 sequence reads: CASTRTGGTDTQYF. CDR3 nucleotides: TGTGCCAGCACCCGGACAGGGGGTACAGATACGCAGTATTTT. The variable domain in full, with the rest retrieved from reference TRBV7-6 and TRBJ2-3, is GAGVSQSPRYKVTKRGQDVALRCDPISGHVSLYWYRQALGQGPEFLTYFNYEAQQDKSGLPNDRFSAERPEGSISTLTIQRTEQRDSAMYRCASTRTGGTDTQYFGPGTRLTVL.

This clonotype was picked up many times. V is TRBV6-1 and J is TRBJ2-7; D call uncertain. Germline values: CDR1 MNHNS, CDR2 SASEGT. V shed 7 bases and J shed 3 bases, with 13 bases lying between them. This CDR3 is built from 13 residues. CDR3 sequence: CASNLSVDYEQYV. The CDR3 bases are TGTGCCAGCAACTTATCAGTGGACTACGAGCAGTACGTC.

This clonotype was recorded at least ten times. V and J are TRBV6-6 and TRBJ1-4; D is undetermined. The CDR3 length is 18 residues. Germline V lookup: CDR1 MNHNY, CDR2 SVGAGI (reference sequence). Trimming removed 6 bases at V and 2 bases at J, with 22 bases between. CDR3 nucleotide sequence: TGTGCCAGCAGCCAAATGCGCGGCGGCTGGGAGACTAATGAAAAACTGTTTTTT. Encoded protein: CASSQMRGGWETNEKLFF.

Turning to this clonotype: The junction does not match germline at one end; this may be a read error. V is TRBV10-3 and J is TRBJ2-2; D is uncertain. Germline values: CDR1 ENHRY, CDR2 SYGVKD. This CDR3 comprises 15 residues. Here the CDR3 reads CAISDSFANIGELFF. The CDR3 DNA sequence: TGTGCCATCAGTGATTCATTCGCGAACATCGGGGAGCTGTTTTTT.

As regards this clonotype: With a much larger clone just one base away, this may be a read error. The J gene is TRBJ2-1, the V gene TRBV7-3; 11 nucleotides line up with TRBD2. The CDR3 length is 14 residues. Germline CDR1 and CDR2: SGHTA and FQGTGA. CDR3: CASSLGTSGNKQFF. CDR3 bases: TGTGCCAGCAGCTTAGGGACTAGCGGCAATAAGCAGTTCTTC. The variable domain in full, completed from reference TRBV7-3 and TRBJ2-1, reads GAGVSQTPSNKVTEKGKYVELRCDPISGHTALYWYRQSLGQGPEFLIYFQGTGAADDSGLPNDRFFAVRPEGSVSTLKIQRTERGDSAVYLCASSLGTSGNKQFFGPGTRLTVL.

This chain joins TRBV2 and TRBJ2-1, with unresolved D. The CDR3 consists of 14 residues. Germline assignment: CDR1 SNHLY and CDR2 FYNNEI. V was clipped by 10 bases and J by 5 bases, with 18 bases between them. The CDR3 region has the DNA TGTGCCAACTTTTACAAGGGTAGGAACAATGAGCAGTTCTTC. Its translation is CANFYKGRNNEQFF. The variable domain in full, completed from reference TRBV2 and TRBJ2-1, reads EPEVTQTPSHQVTQMGQEVILRCVPISNHLYFYWYRQILGQKVEFLVSFYNNEISEKSEIFDDQFSVERPDGSNFTLKIRSTKLEDSAMYFCANFYKGRNNEQFFGPGTRLTVL.

J is TRBJ2-2 and V is TRBV4-2, with 10 bases identical to TRBD2. Germline lookup yields CDR1 LGHNA and CDR2 YNFKEQ. This CDR3 contains 17 residues. V trimming: 0 bases; J trimming: 7 bases; junction bases outside the gene matches: 8. The CDR3 coding sequence is TGTGCCAGCAGCCAAGATTGGAGCGGGGGGGTTATCGGGGAGCTGTTTTTT. It translates to CASSQDWSGGVIGELFF.

This clonotype came up a few times. This chain joins TRBV2 and TRBJ2-7; weak D call: TRBD1 (5 bases). This CDR3 spans 14 amino acids. Germline CDR1 is SNHLY and CDR2 is FYNNEI. V lost 1 base, J lost 0 bases, and 7 bases lay in between. DNA for the CDR3: TGTGCCAGCAGTGAAGTAGGGGCCTCCTACGAGCAGTACGTC. As protein: CASSEVGASYEQYV.